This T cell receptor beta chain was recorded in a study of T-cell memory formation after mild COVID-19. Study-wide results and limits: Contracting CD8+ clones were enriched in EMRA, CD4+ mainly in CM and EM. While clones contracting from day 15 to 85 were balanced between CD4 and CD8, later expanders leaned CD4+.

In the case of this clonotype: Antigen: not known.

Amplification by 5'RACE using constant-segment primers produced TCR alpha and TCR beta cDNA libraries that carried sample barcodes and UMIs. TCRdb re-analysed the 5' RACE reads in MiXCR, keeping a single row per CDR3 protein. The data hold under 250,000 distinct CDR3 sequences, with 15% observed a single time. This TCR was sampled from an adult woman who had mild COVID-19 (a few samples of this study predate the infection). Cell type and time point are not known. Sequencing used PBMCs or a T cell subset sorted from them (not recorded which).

The CDR3 region is CASSAGLAKAFF. The CDR3, as DNA: TGTGCCAGCAGTGCCGGGTTGGCCAAAGCTTTCTTT. V and J are TRBV12-3 or TRBV12-4 and TRBJ1-1; D is unclear. The V and J ends lost 5 bases and 9 bases respectively, with 13 bases between them. This CDR3 region has 12 residues.